The 24 T cell receptor beta chains presented below share a single source sample, sequenced in a study of T cells in Graves' hyperthyroidism and ophthalmopathy. Researchers amplified the TCR beta CDR3 regions from RNA transcripts. HTBI primers were used for first-round RT-PCR of the TCR CDR3. TCRdb re-derived calls from the multiplex PCR reads in MiXCR, one entry per CDR3 protein. This table holds about 360,000 distinct CDR3 sequences, 13% found once. The sequenced material came from blood. The receptors were sampled from a woman younger than 30 with Graves' hyperthyroidism.

The V call is TRBV4-3, the J call TRBJ1-3; D remains unclear. The V end was cut by 0 bases, the J end by 0 bases, with 9 bases between. This CDR3 has 16 amino acids. Germline V gene data show CDR1 as LGHNA and CDR2 as YSLEER. CDR3 DNA sequence: TGCGCCAGCAGCCAAGACTCCAACAACTCTGGAAACACCATATATTTT. This sequence encodes CASSQDSNNSGNTIYF.

This clonotype came up many times. The CDR3 coding sequence is TGTGCCAGCCTTAGAGCTAGCGGGGGAGATACGCAGTATTTT. Protein sequence: CASLRASGGDTQYF. The chain uses TRBV2 and TRBJ2-3; 10 bases agree with TRBD2. The junction had 7 bases not matched to a gene; V was cut back by 8 bases and J by 5 bases. This CDR3 is 14 amino acids long. CDR1 SNHLY and CDR2 FYNNEI come from the germline V gene.

This clonotype was detected many times. The chain has TRBV6-1 and TRBJ1-5, with a tentative D call TRBD1 (6 bases). The germline V gene encodes CDR1 MNHNS and CDR2 SASEGT. This CDR3 is 13 amino acids long. Trimming stripped 0 bases from V and 12 bases from J, with 12 bases between. In DNA form, the CDR3 reads TGTGCCAGCAGTGAAGCCTGGTACAGGGACCAGCATTTT. Its translation: CASSEAWYRDQHF.

The chain carries TRBV19 and TRBJ2-5; a weak D match, TRBD1 (5 bases). The V end lost 1 base, the J end lost 6 bases, and 12 bases lay between the germline ends. From germline, CDR1 is LNHDA and CDR2 SQIVND (reference sequence). This CDR3 spans 14 amino acids. The CDR3 region is CASSIGQGPKTQYF. The CDR3 coding sequence is TGTGCCAGTAGTATAGGGCAGGGCCCAAAGACCCAGTACTTC.

This clonotype was found many times. The chain employs TRBV28 and TRBJ2-3, with 9 bases lining up with TRBD2. Germline loops: CDR1 MDHEN, CDR2 SYDVKM. The ends lost 6 bases at V and 3 bases at J; junction bases unmatched: 7. The length of the CDR3 is 15 residues. The CDR3 nucleotides are TGTGCCAGCAGGAGGAGTAGCGGGAGAACAGATACGCAGTATTTT. Its translation: CASRRSSGRTDTQYF.

This clonotype was counted ten times or more. The gene calls are TRBV6-2 or TRBV6-3 and TRBJ2-7, with 10 positions matching TRBD2. V was clipped by 5 bases and J by 5 bases; unmatched bases: 3. CDR3 length equals 13 residues. The germline CDR1 and CDR2 sequences are MNHEY and SVGEGT. CDR3 in amino acids: CASSLAGAHEQYF. The CDR3 bases are TGTGCCAGCAGTCTAGCGGGAGCCCACGAGCAGTACTTC.

About this clonotype itself: A much larger clone is a single base away; this may be a read error. The rearrangement joins TRBV10-3 to TRBJ2-5; 10 positions match TRBD1. CDR3 length: 13 residues. The V gene end was trimmed by 10 bases and the J gene end by 5 bases; junction bases not matched to a gene: 7. The V gene's germline CDR1 is ENHRY and CDR2 SYGVKD. CDR3 residues: CATTGGLEETQYF. Written as DNA, the CDR3 is TGTGCCACGACAGGGGGCCTCGAGGAGACCCAGTACTTC.

This clonotype turned up a few times. The chain is built from TRBV25-1 and TRBJ2-2; D remains ambiguous. V lost 1 base, J lost 6 bases, and 12 bases lay in between. CDR3 length: 15 amino acids. CDR1 is MGHDK and CDR2 is SYGVNS in the germline V gene. CDR3 protein: CASSELSDHPGELFF. CDR3 DNA: TGTGCCAGCAGTGAATTAAGCGATCACCCCGGGGAGCTGTTTTTT.

A remark on this clonotype: The conserved phenylalanine or tryptophan normally closing the CDR3 is absent here, so this likely arose from a read error. V and J are TRBV27 and TRBJ2-6; D remains ambiguous. Germline values: CDR1 MNHEY, CDR2 SMNVEV (reference sequence). V lost 3 bases, J lost 0 bases, and 12 bases lay in between. The CDR3 loop spans 17 amino acids. The DNA for the CDR3 is TGTGCCAGCAGTTTGATCCGGATCAGCTCTGGGGCCAACGTCCTGACTCTC. It encodes CASSLIRISSGANVLTL.

This clonotype appeared many times. J is TRBJ1-6 and V is TRBV3-1, with a weak D call TRBD1 (5 bases). The CDR3 is 15 amino acids. V lost 3 bases, J lost 9 bases, and 15 bases lay in between. CDR1 is LGHDT and CDR2 is YNNKEL in the germline V gene (reference sequence). The chain's CDR3 is CASSHFGQGSSPLHF. The CDR3 bases are TGTGCCAGCAGCCACTTTGGGCAGGGCAGTTCACCCCTCCACTTT.

J is TRBJ2-3 and V is TRBV12-3 or TRBV12-4; 7 bases are a match to TRBD2. V lost 3 bases, J lost 3 bases, and 6 bases stayed unmatched. This CDR3 spans 15 amino acids. The CDR3, as DNA: TGTGCCAGCAGTTTGGGGGGAGCGGGAACAGATACGCAGTATTTT. It is translated as CASSLGGAGTDTQYF.

For this clonotype: Just one base apart from a much larger clone, this may be a read error. The gene calls are TRBV3-1 and TRBJ2-7; D is unclear. CDR3 length equals 14 residues. The germline V gene encodes CDR1 LGHDT and CDR2 YNNKEL (reference sequence). DNA for the CDR3: TGTGCCAGCAGCCAAGAAGTGGGCTCCCACGAGCAGTACTTC. Its protein product is CASSQEVGSHEQYF.

The CDR3 DNA follows: TGCGCCAGCAGCCAAGAGGCCCCGGGACAGGGAAGGACCGGGGAGCTGTTTTTT. This translates into CASSQEAPGQGRTGELFF. The chain has TRBV4-1 and TRBJ2-2; 9 bases map to TRBD1. CDR1 and CDR2 from the germline V gene are MGHRA and YSYEKL. The CDR3 consists of 18 residues. The V and J ends lost 0 bases and 5 bases, in that order; junction bases with no gene match: 10.

This clonotype was seen repeatedly, ten times or more. The V and J genes are TRBV19 and TRBJ1-5, with 8 bases fitting TRBD1. The CDR3 sequence is 14 residues long. The germline gives CDR1 LNHDA, CDR2 SQIVND (reference sequence). V shed 7 bases, J shed 5 bases, and the junction held 7 bases outside the gene matches. DNA for the CDR3: TGTGCCAGTACCCGGGACAGGACTGATCAGCCCCAGCATTTT. Protein sequence: CASTRDRTDQPQHF.

This clonotype appeared many times. The V and J genes are TRBV12-3 or TRBV12-4 and TRBJ1-2; D might be TRBD1 (5 bases). This CDR3 is 15 amino acids long. V gave up 7 bases and J gave up 6 bases, with 21 bases separating them. DNA of the CDR3: TGTGCCAGCACTGGGGACCGGGGTCCCTGGGATGGCTACACCTTC. It specifies CASTGDRGPWDGYTF.

This clonotype was seen only a few times. The chain uses TRBV3-1 and TRBJ2-3, with unresolved D. In germline, CDR1 is LGHDT, CDR2 YNNKEL (reference sequence). CDR3 length equals 15 residues. V dropped 1 base and J dropped 2 bases, with 10 bases sitting between them. The CDR3, as DNA: TGTGCCAGCAGCCAAGGTGGTAGCCTCACAGATACGCAGTATTTT. It codes for CASSQGGSLTDTQYF.

This chain links TRBV5-1 with TRBJ2-5; D not certain. Germline V lookup: CDR1 SGHRS, CDR2 YFSETQ. Trimming pared 2 bases from V and 0 bases from J, leaving 8 bases between. The CDR3 length is 14 residues. The CDR3 loop reads CASSFTPYQETQYF. The DNA of the CDR3 is TGCGCCAGCAGCTTCACTCCGTACCAAGAGACCCAGTACTTC.

This clonotype has at least ten counts. This chain connects TRBV7-9 to TRBJ2-5, with 7 bases lining up with TRBD1. J was trimmed by 1 base and V by 4 bases; bases with no gene match: 3. The germline V gene has CDR1 SEHNR and CDR2 FQNEAQ (reference sequence). This CDR3 contains 14 residues. In DNA form, the CDR3 reads TGTGCCAGCAGCTATAAGGGGGCCCAAGAGACCCAGTACTTC. This translates into CASSYKGAQETQYF.

This clonotype was detected many times. The chain uses TRBV5-4 and TRBJ2-5; D gene uncertain. Germline CDR1 is SGHNT and CDR2 is YYREEE (reference sequence). This CDR3 contains 14 residues. V lost 1 base and J lost 3, with 10 bases in between. CDR3 DNA: TGTGCCAGCAGCTTGCACAAAGGGAAAGAGACCCAGTACTTC. Translating gives CASSLHKGKETQYF. Full variable domain (outside the CDR3, taken from reference TRBV5-4 and TRBJ2-5): ETGVTQSPTHLIKTRGQQVTLRCSSQSGHNTVSWYQQALGQGPQFIFQYYREEENGRGNFPPRFSGLQFPNYSSELNVNALELDDSALYLCASSLHKGKETQYFGPGTRLLVL.

The chain uses TRBV20-1 and TRBJ2-1, with no clear D. Germline CDR1 reads DFQATT; CDR2 reads SNEGSKA (reference sequence). This CDR3 has 14 residues. V shed 0 bases and J shed 4 bases, with 10 bases lying between them. The CDR3 coding sequence is TGCAGTGCTAGAGACCGGCAGAGTTACAATGAGCAGTTCTTC. Translating gives CSARDRQSYNEQFF.

In DNA, the CDR3 is TGTGCCAGCAGCTTGACTAGCGGGGGGCTTAGCACAGATACGCAGTATTTT. This encodes CASSLTSGGLSTDTQYF. The chain uses TRBV7-9 and TRBJ2-3, with TRBD2 matching over 13 bases. CDR1 and CDR2 from the germline V gene are SEHNR and FQNEAQ (reference sequence). The CDR3 has 17 residues. V dropped 3 bases and J dropped 0; count of bases not matched to a gene: 3. Supplemented by reference TRBV7-9 and TRBJ2-3, the full variable domain reads DTGVSQNPRHKITKRGQNVTFRCDPISEHNRLYWYRQTLGQGPEFLTYFQNEAQLEKSRLLSDRFSAERPKGSFSTLEIQRTEQGDSAMYLCASSLTSGGLSTDTQYFGPGTRLTVL.

This clonotype was observed at least ten times. V usage is TRBV4-2 and J usage is TRBJ1-1; tentatively, D is TRBD1 (5 bases). This CDR3 comprises 14 residues. Germline V lookup: CDR1 LGHNA, CDR2 YNFKEQ. With 0 bases removed from V and 1 base from J, the gap between germline ends came to 6 bases. This CDR3 is CASSQDGGNTEAFF. The CDR3 coding sequence is TGTGCCAGCAGCCAAGACGGGGGGAACACTGAAGCTTTCTTT.

The table lists this clonotype with many counts. This rearrangement joins TRBV3-1 to TRBJ2-7; possible D gene TRBD2, 6 bases. V was shortened by 2 bases and J by 0 bases, with 8 bases between the two germline ends. The CDR3 covers 14 residues. The germline CDR1 and CDR2 sequences are LGHDT and YNNKEL (reference sequence). In nucleotides, the CDR3 is TGTGCCAGCAGCCAAACCGGGAGCTCCTACGAGCAGTACTTC. Translated, it gives CASSQTGSSYEQYF.

This clonotype was found many times. The rearrangement links TRBV3-1 to TRBJ1-1; D gene ambiguous. The CDR3 totals 13 residues. V lost 0 bases to trimming and J lost 0 bases, with 2 bases between them. CDR1 and CDR2 from the germline V gene are LGHDT and YNNKEL (reference sequence). The CDR3 DNA reads TGTGCCAGCAGCCAAGATGTGAACACTGAAGCTTTCTTT. It translates to CASSQDVNTEAFF. Based on the CDR3 plus reference TRBV3-1 and TRBJ1-1, the full variable domain is DTAVSQTPKYLVTQMGNDKSIKCEQNLGHDTMYWYKQDSKKFLKIMFSYNNKELIINETVPNRFSPKSPDKAHLNLHINSLELGDSAVYFCASSQDVNTEAFFGQGTRLTVV.